This TCR beta chain appears in the sequencing data of a study of blood T cell repertoires in COVID-19 (dated by TCRdb to the early 2020s). Notes on the research overall: The collaborator samples originated in the United States, Italy and Spain and spanned the acute and convalescent phases of COVID-19. The material from the prospective study consisted of cDNA or gDNA derived from T cells, B-cell-depleted T cells, or PBMCs. Deeply sampled blood TCRbeta repertoires from subjects exposed to, actively infected with, or recovered from COVID-19 were included in the dataset. The repertoires were released in a freely available public database intended as a resource for research on the immune response to SARS-CoV-2. The samples were drawn from the first 160 participants of the ongoing ImmuneRACE study and from over a thousand subjects provided by 6 global collaborators. Sample metadata almost always included a de-identified subject ID, COVID-19 status, age in years and sex. Where HLA class I and class II types were available, the types were taken from metadata supplied by the sample provider, not from assay-based typing. Results the study describes overall, beyond this receptor: How much clinical and demographic metadata was included differed by source and by participant, and the metadata was provided uncurated.

CDR1 and CDR2 are drawn from the germline V gene: LGHNA, YNFKEQ. V loses 1 base at its end and J loses 0 bases; junction bases beyond the gene matches: 12. The CDR3 starts with the cysteine, ends with the phenylalanine, and has 18 residues. The CDR3 DNA has 54 bases and is translated from base 1. The immunoSEQ Assay, a bias-controlled multiplex PCR, was used to amplify TCRbeta CDR3 regions from genomic DNA. In the paper's pipeline: Within the assay, amplification of reference gene primers was used to estimate how many nucleated cells each sample contained. To quantify the absolute abundance of each unique TCRbeta CDR3 rearrangement, sequence reads were collapsed and filtered. Productive Simpson clonality was computed per sample as the square root of Simpson's diversity index over productive rearrangements. TCRdb carries this immuneACCESS record with in-frame sequences only. Its versions omit some clonotypes, under half of them owing to an unresolved V gene in the studies checked, with the rest unexplained. D and trimming were read from the DNA, whereas the V and J calls and clone size are those reported in that table. This sample lists 250,000 or so clones; 85% to 90% were detected once. Roughly 1.6% of the sample comes from the top ten.

A word on this clone: Its recognized antigen is unknown. No base quality information exists; no much larger clone differs at one position.

Participants in the prospective study were enrolled through a virtual design, were aged about 18 to 100 years, and lived in under 25 United States geographic areas. In the prospective study, participants were assigned to cohorts based on the clinical history participants reported in a screening survey and a study questionnaire. For ImmuneRACE Cohort 3, a participant was defined as recovered based on two consecutive negative NP/OP PCR tests, clearance by a healthcare professional, or resolution of symptoms. Mobile phlebotomists in the prospective study collected whole blood, serum and a nasopharyngeal or oropharyngeal swab from every participant. Over a roughly 2-month period, participants in the prospective study had the option of providing additional blood draws and questionnaires. Before DNA extraction, prospective study blood samples were shipped either frozen or at room temperature.

This TCR was recovered from a woman in her forties or fifties who had recovered from COVID-19. The chain links TRBV4-2 with TRBJ2-7; 7 nucleotides in the junction match TRBD2. Sample: PBMCs or T cells enriched from blood (not recorded which). The bases read TGTGCCAGCAGCCAAGCCCTGGTTGTGCGGGAGCCCTCCTACGAGCAGTACTTC. Translated, this gives CASSQALVVREPSYEQYF.